The clone carrying this T cell receptor (beta chain) appeared many times. Ligated cDNA underwent four rounds of PCR with nested alpha and beta constant region primers and SP2. A single record per CDR3 protein comes from TCRdb applying MiXCR to the 5' RACE reads. The sample has tens of thousands of distinct CDR3 sequences, 7% to 8.5% seen once. The entry originates in a study of naive and memory T cell subsets. This CDR3 comprises 14 residues. A UMI-containing oligonucleotide was joined by 3' ligation to the TCR cDNA template. The sequence derives from a male donor in good health. The chain links TRBV21-1 to TRBJ2-7; the DNA was not compared with TRBD1, the D call given in the table. TRBV21-1 is tagged as a pseudogene. The CDR3, as DNA: TGTGCCAGCAACTTACGGACAGCAACCTACGAGCAGTACTTC. It yields the protein CASNLRTATYEQYF.